This T cell receptor (beta chain) originates from a study of prognosis after radiotherapy for stage I lung cancer. Whole-study context: In total, some 14 men and 6 women took part as patients, aged roughly 50 to 85 with a median of almost 75 years.

With two-round multiplex PCR, TCR beta CDR3 sequences were amplified from genomic DNA. The use of primers specific to each TRBV and TRBJ gene characterized first-round PCR. TCRdb fed the multiplex PCR reads into MiXCR, producing one record per CDR3 protein. The table shows about 59,000 distinct CDR3 sequences, with about 30% occurring only once. Two sampling time points were used, and six milliliters of peripheral blood were drawn at each. This clonotype was seen at least ten times. J lost 0 bases, V lost 7 bases, and 12 bases had no gene match. Per germline, CDR1 MDHEN and CDR2 SYDVKM. The CDR3 has 17 amino acids.

The source material was PBMCs, sampled before or after stereotactic body radiation therapy (not recorded which). This sequence originates from a donor over 45 with non-small cell lung cancer. The chain is built from TRBV28 and TRBJ1-5; 7 nucleotides align to TRBD1. The DNA of the CDR3 is TGTGCCAGCACCACCCCAGGGGGGCCTGATAGCAATCAGCCCCAGCATTTT. The encoded protein is CASTTPGGPDSNQPQHF.